This TCR beta chain derives from a study of T cells in Graves' hyperthyroidism and ophthalmopathy. At least ten counts were recorded for this clonotype. Germline V gene lookup returns CDR1 MDHEN and CDR2 SYDVKM. The CDR3 covers 14 residues. V lost 2 bases, J lost 9 bases, and 3 bases stayed unmatched. Amplification yielded TCR beta CDR3 regions, with RNA transcripts as the source. A set of HTBI primers served as the primers for a first-round RT-PCR of the TCR CDR3. One entry per CDR3 protein, called by TCRdb with MiXCR from the multiplex PCR reads. The table includes some 300,000 distinct CDR3 sequences, around 19% detected once.

Sequenced material: blood. The V and J genes are TRBV28 and TRBJ2-1; 11 bases are a match to TRBD2. This TCR was recovered from a man aged 50 or older with Graves' ophthalmopathy. The CDR3 coding sequence is TGTGCCAGCAGTTTACTAGCGGGAGGTAGTGAGCAGTTCTTC. Protein product: CASSLLAGGSEQFF.